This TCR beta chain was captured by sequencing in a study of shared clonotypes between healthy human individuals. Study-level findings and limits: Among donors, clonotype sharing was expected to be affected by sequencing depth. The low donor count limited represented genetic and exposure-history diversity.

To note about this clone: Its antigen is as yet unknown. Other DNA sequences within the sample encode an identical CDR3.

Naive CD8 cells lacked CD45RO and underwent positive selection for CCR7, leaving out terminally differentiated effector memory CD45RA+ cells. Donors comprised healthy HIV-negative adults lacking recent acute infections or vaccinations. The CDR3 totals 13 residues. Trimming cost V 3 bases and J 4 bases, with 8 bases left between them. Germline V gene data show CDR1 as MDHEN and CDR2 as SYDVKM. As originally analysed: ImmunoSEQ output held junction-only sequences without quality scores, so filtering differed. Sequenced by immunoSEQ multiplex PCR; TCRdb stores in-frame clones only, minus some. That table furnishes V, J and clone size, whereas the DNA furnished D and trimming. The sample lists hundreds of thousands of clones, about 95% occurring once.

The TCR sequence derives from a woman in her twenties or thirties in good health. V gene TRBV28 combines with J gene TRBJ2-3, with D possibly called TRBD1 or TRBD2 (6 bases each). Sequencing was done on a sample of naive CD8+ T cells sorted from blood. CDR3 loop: CASSFRGPDTQYF. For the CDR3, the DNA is TGTGCCAGCAGTTTCCGGGGGCCAGATACGCAGTATTTT. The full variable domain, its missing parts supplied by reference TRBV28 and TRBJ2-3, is DVKVTQSSRYLVKRTGEKVFLECVQDMDHENMFWYRQDPGLGLRLIYFSYDVKMKEKGDIPEGYSVSREKKERFSLILESASTNQTSMYLCASSFRGPDTQYFGPGTRLTVL.